These 2 T cell receptor beta chains originate from one sample sequenced in a study of CD8 T cells in Susac syndrome (dated by TCRdb to between 2019 and 2020). The library was prepared using the immunoSEQ multiplex PCR assay. RNA was extracted using the RNeasy kit, and about 0.5 to 1 microgram was reverse transcribed with random hexamers. In-frame beta chains were kept once TCRdb had trimmed the public reads at Q25 with fastp and called clones with MiXCR. Rows matching on CDR3 protein sequence are summarized as one entry with the most common DNA and genes. Counted in this sample were fewer than 200,000 distinct CDR3 sequences; roughly 96% of them appeared once. The ten largest clones capture about 0.15% of the sample. The material sequenced was CD8+ T cells from PBMCs. The receptors stem from a human donor with multiple sclerosis.

CDR3 nucleotides: TGTGCCAGCAGCCAAGACGGGACCTATGGCTACACCTTC. It specifies CASSQDGTYGYTF. The J gene is TRBJ1-2, the V gene TRBV5-6; TRBD1 is a possible D gene (5 bases). This CDR3 spans 13 amino acids. The V gene lost 4 bases and the J gene lost 4 bases, with 11 bases spanning the gap. Germline-derived CDR1 and CDR2 are SGHDT and YYEEEE. Full variable domain (rest looked up from reference TRBV5-6 and TRBJ1-2): DAGVTQSPTHLIKTRGQQVTLRCSPKSGHDTVSWYQQALGQGPQFIFQYYEEEERQRGNFPDRFSGHQFPNYSSELNVNALLLGDSALYLCASSQDGTYGYTFGSGTRLTVV.

The chain joins TRBV27 to TRBJ2-3, with TRBD1 matching 8 bases. The germline V gene encodes CDR1 MNHEY and CDR2 SMNVEV (reference sequence). The V and J ends lost 4 bases and 4 bases, in that order; junction bases with no gene match: 13. This CDR3 contains 17 residues. The chain's CDR3 is CASSSSRTGNAADTQYF. The CDR3 DNA is TGTGCCAGCAGTTCCTCCCGGACAGGGAATGCGGCAGATACGCAGTATTTT.